This TCR beta chain is drawn from a study of blood T cell repertoires in COVID-19. Clones were sequenced by immunoSEQ multiplex PCR, and TCRdb holds only the in-frame ones, with some missing. The table has approximately 210,000 clones, 80% to 85% seen once; the top ten hold 15% to 20%. This CDR3 spans 13 amino acids. Germline CDR1 SNHLY, CDR2 FYNNEI. Trimming removed 0 bases from V and 0 bases from J, with 3 bases in between. The clonotype was recovered from a human donor in a cohort sampled during active COVID-19. This chain connects TRBV2 to TRBJ2-7; D unresolved. The sequencing sample was made of peripheral blood. The CDR3 DNA reads TGTGCCAGCAGTGAAGCTAGCTCCTACGAGCAGTACGTC. This translates into CASSEASSYEQYV.